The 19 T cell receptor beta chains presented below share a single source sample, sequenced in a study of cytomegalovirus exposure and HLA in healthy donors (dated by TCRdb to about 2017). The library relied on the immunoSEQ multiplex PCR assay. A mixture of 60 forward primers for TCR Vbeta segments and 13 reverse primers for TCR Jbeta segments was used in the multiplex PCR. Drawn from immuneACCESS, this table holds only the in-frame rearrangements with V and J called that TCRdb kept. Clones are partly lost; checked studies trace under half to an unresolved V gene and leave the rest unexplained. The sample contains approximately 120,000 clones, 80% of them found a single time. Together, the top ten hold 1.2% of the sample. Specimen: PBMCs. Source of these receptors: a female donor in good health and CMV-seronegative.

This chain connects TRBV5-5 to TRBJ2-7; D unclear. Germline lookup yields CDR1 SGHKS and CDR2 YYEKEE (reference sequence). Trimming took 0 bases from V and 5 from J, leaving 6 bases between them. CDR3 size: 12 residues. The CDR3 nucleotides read TGTGCCAGCAGCTTGGACTTGAACGAGCAGTACTTC. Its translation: CASSLDLNEQYF. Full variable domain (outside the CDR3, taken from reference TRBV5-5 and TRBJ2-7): DAGVTQSPTHLIKTRGQQVTLRCSPISGHKSVSWYQQVLGQGPQFIFQYYEKEERGRGNFPDRFSARQFPNYSSELNVNALLLGDSALYLCASSLDLNEQYFGPGTRLTVT.

CDR3 in DNA: TGTGCCAGCAGCTTATTTCTAGCGGGGCGGAACACCGGGGAGCTGTTTTTT. Translation: CASSLFLAGRNTGELFF. J is TRBJ2-2 and V is TRBV7-2, with 9 bases lining up with TRBD2. J lost 1 base, V lost 2 bases, and 5 bases had no gene match. The CDR3 spans 17 residues. Germline V gene sequence: CDR1 SGHTA, CDR2 FQGNSA.

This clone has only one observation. The CDR3, as DNA: TGTGCCAGCAGTTCCTGGGACAACCCCTATGGCTACACCTTC. Its translation is CASSSWDNPYGYTF. The V and J genes are TRBV27 and TRBJ1-2, with D perhaps matching TRBD1 (6 bases). The CDR3 spans 14 residues. CDR1 is MNHEY, CDR2 SMNVEV, per germline (reference sequence). Between the trimmed V and J ends, which lost 4 bases and 4 bases, there was a span of 13 bases.

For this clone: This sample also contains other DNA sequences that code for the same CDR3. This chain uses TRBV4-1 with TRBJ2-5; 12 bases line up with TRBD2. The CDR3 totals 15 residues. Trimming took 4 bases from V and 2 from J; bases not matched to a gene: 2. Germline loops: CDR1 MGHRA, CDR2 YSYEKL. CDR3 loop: CASSPGLAGQETQYF. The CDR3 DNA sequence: TGCGCCAGCAGCCCCGGACTAGCGGGACAAGAGACCCAGTACTTC.

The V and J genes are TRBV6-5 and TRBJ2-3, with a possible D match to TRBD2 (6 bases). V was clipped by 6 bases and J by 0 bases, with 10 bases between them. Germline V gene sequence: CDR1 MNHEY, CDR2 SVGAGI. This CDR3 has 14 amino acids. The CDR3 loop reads CASREGGSTDTQYF. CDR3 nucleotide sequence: TGTGCCAGCAGGGAGGGCGGAAGCACAGATACGCAGTATTTT.

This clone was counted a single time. For the CDR3, the DNA is TGTGCCAGCAGTTACTACAGCGGTAGTAGCACAGATACGCAGTATTTT. Its protein is CASSYYSGSSTDTQYF. This sequence joins TRBV6-5 and TRBJ2-3, with D possibly TRBD2 on 5 matching bases. Trimming took off 1 base at V and 0 bases at J, with 11 bases between the two ends. Looked up from germline, CDR1 is MNHEY and CDR2 is SVGAGI. The CDR3 covers 16 residues.

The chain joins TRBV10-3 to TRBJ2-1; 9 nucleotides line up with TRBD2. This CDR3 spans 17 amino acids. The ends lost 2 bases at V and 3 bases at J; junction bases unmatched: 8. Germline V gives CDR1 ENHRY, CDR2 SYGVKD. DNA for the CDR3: TGTGCCATCAGTGAGACGGCTAGCGGGGACCTCTACAATGAGCAGTTCTTC. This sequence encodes CAISETASGDLYNEQFF.

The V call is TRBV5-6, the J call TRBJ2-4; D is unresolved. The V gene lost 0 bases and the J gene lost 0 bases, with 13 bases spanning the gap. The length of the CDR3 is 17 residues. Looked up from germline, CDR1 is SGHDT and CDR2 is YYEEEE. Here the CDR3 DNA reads TGTGCCAGCAGCTTGGCCGATGGCAACGTAGCCAAAAACATTCAGTACTTC. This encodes CASSLADGNVAKNIQYF. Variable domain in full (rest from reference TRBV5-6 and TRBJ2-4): DAGVTQSPTHLIKTRGQQVTLRCSPKSGHDTVSWYQQALGQGPQFIFQYYEEEERQRGNFPDRFSGHQFPNYSSELNVNALLLGDSALYLCASSLADGNVAKNIQYFGAGTRLSVL.

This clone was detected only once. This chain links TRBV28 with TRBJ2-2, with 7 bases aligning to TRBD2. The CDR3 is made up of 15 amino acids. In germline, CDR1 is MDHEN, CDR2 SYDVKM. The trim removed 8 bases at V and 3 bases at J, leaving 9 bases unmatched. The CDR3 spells CASRVGGSHTGELFF. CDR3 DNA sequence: TGTGCCAGCCGCGTGGGCGGGAGCCACACCGGGGAGCTGTTTTTT.

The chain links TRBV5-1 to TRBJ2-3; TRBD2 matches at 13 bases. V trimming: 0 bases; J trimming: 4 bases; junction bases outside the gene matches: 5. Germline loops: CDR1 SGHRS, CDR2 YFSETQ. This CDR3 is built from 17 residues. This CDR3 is CASSLEGTSGISDTQYF. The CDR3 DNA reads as TGCGCCAGCAGCTTGGAAGGGACTAGCGGGATCTCAGATACGCAGTATTTT.

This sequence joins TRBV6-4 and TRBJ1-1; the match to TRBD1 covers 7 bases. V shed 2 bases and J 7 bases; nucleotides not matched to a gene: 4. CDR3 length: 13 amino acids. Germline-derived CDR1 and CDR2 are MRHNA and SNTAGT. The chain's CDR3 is CASSDVNRGEAFF. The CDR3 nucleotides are TGTGCCAGCAGTGACGTGAACAGGGGTGAAGCTTTCTTT.

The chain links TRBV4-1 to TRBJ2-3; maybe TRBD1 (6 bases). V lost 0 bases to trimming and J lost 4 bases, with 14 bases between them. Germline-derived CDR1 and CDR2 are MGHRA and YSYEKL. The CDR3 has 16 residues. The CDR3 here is CASSQDVTGGADTQYF. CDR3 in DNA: TGCGCCAGCAGCCAAGATGTGACAGGCGGCGCAGATACGCAGTATTTT.

The CDR3 loop reads CASSVTPGQIEAFF. The CDR3 DNA sequence: TGTGCCAGCAGCGTCACCCCGGGACAGATTGAAGCTTTCTTT. The chain employs TRBV9 and TRBJ1-1; 7 bases match TRBD1. Germline lookup yields CDR1 SGDLS and CDR2 YYNGEE. The CDR3 has 14 amino acids. J was trimmed by 7 bases and V by 2 bases; bases with no gene match: 8.

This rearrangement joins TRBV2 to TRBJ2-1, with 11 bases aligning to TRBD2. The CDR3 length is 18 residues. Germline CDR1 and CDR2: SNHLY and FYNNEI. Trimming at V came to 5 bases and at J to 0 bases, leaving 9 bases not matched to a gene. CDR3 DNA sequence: TGTGCCAGCAGTAGGAGTAGCGGGGGGGCCAGCTCCTACAATGAGCAGTTCTTC. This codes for CASSRSSGGASSYNEQFF.

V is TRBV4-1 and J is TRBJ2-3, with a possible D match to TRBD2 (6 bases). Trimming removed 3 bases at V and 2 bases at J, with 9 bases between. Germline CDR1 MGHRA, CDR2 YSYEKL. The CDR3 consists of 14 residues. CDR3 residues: CASSHGGSTDTQYF. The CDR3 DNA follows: TGCGCCAGCAGCCACGGGGGTTCCACAGATACGCAGTATTTT.

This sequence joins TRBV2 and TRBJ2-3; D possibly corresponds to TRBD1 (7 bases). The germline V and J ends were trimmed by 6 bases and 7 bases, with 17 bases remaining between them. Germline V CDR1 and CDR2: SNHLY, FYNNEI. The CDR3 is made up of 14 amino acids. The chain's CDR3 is CASRQGRKWNTQYF. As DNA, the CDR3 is TGTGCCAGCAGACAGGGGAGGAAGTGGAATACGCAGTATTTT. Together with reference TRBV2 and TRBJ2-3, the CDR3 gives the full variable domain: EPEVTQTPSHQVTQMGQEVILRCVPISNHLYFYWYRQILGQKVEFLVSFYNNEISEKSEIFDDQFSVERPDGSNFTLKIRSTKLEDSAMYFCASRQGRKWNTQYFGPGTRLTVL.

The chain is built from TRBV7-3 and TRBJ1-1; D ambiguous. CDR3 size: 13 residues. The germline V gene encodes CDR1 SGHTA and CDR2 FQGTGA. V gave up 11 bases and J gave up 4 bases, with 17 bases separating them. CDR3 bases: TGTGCCTCCCGTCGGAGTCCGGGCACTGAAGCTTTCTTT. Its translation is CASRRSPGTEAFF.

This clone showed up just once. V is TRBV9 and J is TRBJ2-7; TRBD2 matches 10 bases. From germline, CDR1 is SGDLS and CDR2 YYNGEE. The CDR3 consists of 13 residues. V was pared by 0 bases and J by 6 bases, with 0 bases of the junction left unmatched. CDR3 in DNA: TGTGCCAGCAGCGTAGTAGCGGGAGGCGAGCAGTACTTC. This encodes CASSVVAGGEQYF.

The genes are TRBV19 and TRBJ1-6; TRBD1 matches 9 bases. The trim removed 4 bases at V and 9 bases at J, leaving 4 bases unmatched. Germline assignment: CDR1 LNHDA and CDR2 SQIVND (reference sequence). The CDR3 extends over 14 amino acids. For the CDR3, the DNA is TGTGCCAGTAGTACCCGGGACAGGGCTTCACCCCTCCACTTT. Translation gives CASSTRDRASPLHF. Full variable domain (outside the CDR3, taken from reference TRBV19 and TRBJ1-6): DGGITQSPKYLFRKEGQNVTLSCEQNLNHDAMYWYRQDPGQGLRLIYYSQIVNDFQKGDIAEGYSVSREKKESFPLTVTSAQKNPTAFYLCASSTRDRASPLHFGNGTRLTVT.